A selection of T cell receptor beta chains follows, all from one sample in a study of OX40 agonist ivuxolimab in advanced cancers. Clones were read by immunoSEQ multiplex PCR, and TCRdb kept only the in-frame ones, dropping some. The sample carries around 80,000 clones, about four fifths recorded once. Sequencing used CD4+ or CD8+ T cells sorted from blood, obtained in a trial of the OX40 agonist ivuxolimab. These receptor sequences come from an adult with an advanced solid tumor such as melanoma, head and neck, liver or kidney cancer. The CDR3 runs from the conserved cysteine through the conserved F or W. Fields, in order: V gene, clone size, D gene, J gene, CDR3 DNA, CDR3 protein. D genes are given only for firm matches. Not all rows give a size; the values are once, few, many and, for expanded clones, a class.

TRBV18,.,TRBD1,TRBJ1-2,TGTGCCAGCTCACCACTGGACAGGGACAACGGCTACACCTTC,CASSPLDRDNGYTF
TRBV7-5,.,.,TRBJ1-5,TGTGTCAGAAGCCTCGACAGGCACCTTCAGCCCCAGCATTTT,CVRSLDRHLQPQHF
TRBV2,.,TRBD1,TRBJ2-5,TGTGCCAGCAGGGGACAGGGCTGGGAGACCCAGTACTTC,CASRGQGWETQYF
TRBV20-1,.,.,TRBJ1-1,TGCAGTGCTACGAACACTGAAGCTTTCTTT,CSATNTEAFF
TRBV7-2,.,.,TRBJ2-7,TGTGCCAGCAGCCGTACCTACGAGCAGTACTTC,CASSRTYEQYF
TRBV28,.,.,TRBJ1-2,TGTGCCAGCACCCTTTATAAGGGCTATGGCTACACCTTC,CASTLYKGYGYTF
TRBV7-8,.,TRBD2,TRBJ2-1,TGTGCCAGCAGCTTATCCCTGGTAGCGGGAGTATCGGGTGAGCAGTTCTTC,CASSLSLVAGVSGEQFF
TRBV29-1,.,.,TRBJ1-4,TGCAGCGTGTGGACAAATGAAAAACTGTTTTTT,CSVWTNEKLFF
TRBV2,.,.,TRBJ2-2,TGTGCCAGCAGTGAGGCGGCCGTTGGGCTGTTTTTT,CASSEAAVGLFF
TRBV5-1,.,.,TRBJ2-5,TGCGCCAGCAGCCCAAACCTGGACTACCAAGAGACCCAGTACTTC,CASSPNLDYQETQYF
TRBV18,.,TRBD1,TRBJ1-2,TGTGCCAGCTCACCACTTCTTCAGGGGGCTGAGGGCTACACCTTC,CASSPLLQGAEGYTF
TRBV5-6,.,.,TRBJ2-2,TGTGCCAGCAGCTTGGATAGCCTAACGAACACCGGGGAGCTGTTTTTT,CASSLDSLTNTGELFF
TRBV7-9,.,TRBD2,TRBJ2-2,TGTGCCAGCAGCTTATCAGGGAGGGACACCGGGGAGCTGTTTTTT,CASSLSGRDTGELFF
TRBV27,.,.,TRBJ2-6,TGTGCCAGCAGCTCTGGGGCCAACGTCCTGACTTTC,CASSSGANVLTF
TRBV7-9,few,.,TRBJ1-5,TGTGCCAGCAGCTTGGCAGGGCAGCAGCCCCAGCATTTT,CASSLAGQQPQHF
TRBV10-3,.,.,TRBJ2-1,TGTGCCATCAGTGAGTTCGAGTCCAGGGGAGGTGAGCAGTTCTTC,CAISEFESRGGEQFF
TRBV2,.,.,TRBJ2-5,TGTGCCAGCAGCGACGAGGCATCCCAGTACTTC,CASSDEASQYF
TRBV18,.,.,TRBJ2-1,TGTGCCAGCTCACCTGGCGAGCCACCGAGCTCCTACAATGAGCAGTTCTTC,CASSPGEPPSSYNEQFF
TRBV7-9,.,.,TRBJ1-2,TGTGCCAGCAGCTCCCGGACAGTCTATGGCTACACCTTC,CASSSRTVYGYTF
TRBV2,.,.,TRBJ2-2,TGTGCCAGCAGTGGGTTGGCGGGCACCGGGGAGCTGTTTTTT,CASSGLAGTGELFF
TRBV18,.,.,TRBJ1-2,TGTGCCAGCTCACCAAGGGACGTCCCCTATGGCTACACCTTC,CASSPRDVPYGYTF
TRBV10-3,once,.,TRBJ1-6,TGTGCCATCAGTGAGGAGTGGGTTTCACCCCTCCACTTT,CAISEEWVSPLHF
TRBV7-8,.,.,TRBJ1-4,TGTGCCAGCAGCTTAAGCGTGCCCACTAATGAAAAACTGTTTTTT,CASSLSVPTNEKLFF
TRBV7-8,once,.,TRBJ1-2,TGTGCCAGCAGCCGGCGGGCCGCCGAGAACTATGGCTACACCTTC,CASSRRAAENYGYTF
TRBV5-1,.,.,TRBJ2-2,TGCGCCAGCAGCTTGACGAGAGGGCTCAACACCGGGGAGCTGTTTTTT,CASSLTRGLNTGELFF
TRBV12-2,.,.,TRBJ2-1,TGTGCAAGTCGCCCCGGCGGGGACTCCTACAATGAGCAGTTCTTC,CASRPGGDSYNEQFF
TRBV28,.,.,TRBJ1-2,TGTGCCAGCAGGATTCGGACGGATGGCTACACCTTC,CASRIRTDGYTF
TRBV27,.,TRBD1,TRBJ1-2,TGTGCCAGCAGTTTATCCCCCCCCTTGGGACAGGGCAACTATGGCTACACCTTC,CASSLSPPLGQGNYGYTF
TRBV29-1,few,.,TRBJ1-2,TGCAGCGTTGTTGAAGGGCCTGGCTACACCTTC,CSVVEGPGYTF
TRBV6-6,.,.,TRBJ2-1,TGTGCCAGCAGTTACTTGCGGGACAATGAGCAGTTCTTC,CASSYLRDNEQFF
TRBV14,.,TRBD2,TRBJ2-1,TGTGCCAGCAGCCCCGAGACTCGCGGGAGGGTCTCCTACAATGAGCAGTTCTTC,CASSPETRGRVSYNEQFF
TRBV28,.,TRBD1,TRBJ2-7,TGTGCCAGCAGACGTACAGGGGTCCACGAGCAGTACTTC,CASRRTGVHEQYF
TRBV16,.,.,TRBJ1-5,TGTGCCAGCAGCCAATCGAGCGGGGCGAGTCAGCCCCAGCATTTT,CASSQSSGASQPQHF
TRBV30,.,.,TRBJ2-5,TGTGCCTGGAGTAGGGCAGGGGAAGAGACCCAGTACTTC,CAWSRAGEETQYF
TRBV30,.,.,TRBJ1-1,TGTGCCTGGAGTACACGTATGGCTGAAGCTTTCTTT,CAWSTRMAEAFF
TRBV7-3,.,TRBD2,TRBJ2-7,TGTGCCAGCAGCCCTGGACTAGCGAGTCACGAGCAGTACTTC,CASSPGLASHEQYF
TRBV7-2,.,TRBD1,TRBJ2-5,TGTGCCAGCAGCCGGACAGGGATAGAAGAGACCCAGTACTTC,CASSRTGIEETQYF
TRBV27,.,TRBD1,TRBJ1-1,TGTGCCAGCAGTGTTAACAGGGGACCTAACACTGAAGCTTTCTTT,CASSVNRGPNTEAFF
TRBV2,.,.,TRBJ1-1,TGTGCCAGCAGCGGGAGGGGGAACACTGAAGCTTTCTTT,CASSGRGNTEAFF
TRBV15,once,.,TRBJ1-2,TGTGCCACCAGCAGAGAAGACAGGTGGGACTATGGCTACACCTTC,CATSREDRWDYGYTF
TRBV5-1,.,.,TRBJ1-1,TGCGCCAGCAGCCCCGGGGGGAACACTGAAGCTTTCTTT,CASSPGGNTEAFF
TRBV10-3,.,.,TRBJ2-2,TGTGCCATCCCCAGGGGCCCAGACAGGGAGGCTGTGATTAACACCGGGGAGCTGTTTTTT,CAIPRGPDREAVINTGELFF
TRBV20-1,.,.,TRBJ1-1,TGCAGTGCTAGAAAAGGAGGCGAAGCTTTCTTT,CSARKGGEAFF
TRBV6-6,.,.,TRBJ1-2,TGTGCCAGCAGTCAATCAGGGATCTCCATCGGTGGCTACACCTTC,CASSQSGISIGGYTF
TRBV19,few,TRBD1,TRBJ2-1,TGTGCCAGTAGCGGAGTAACAGGGGGTTCCTACAATGAGCAGTTCTTC,CASSGVTGGSYNEQFF
TRBV5-1,.,.,TRBJ1-4,TGCGCCAGCAGCTTATGGACAACAACTAATGAAAAACTGTTTTTT,CASSLWTTTNEKLFF
TRBV19,.,.,TRBJ1-1,TGTGCCAGTAGTATAGTCGAGGGTTTAGCGGACACTGAAGCTTTCTTT,CASSIVEGLADTEAFF
TRBV14,.,.,TRBJ2-2,TGTGCCAGCAGCCCCTTCCAGGCCGGGGAGCTGTTTTTT,CASSPFQAGELFF
TRBV7-3,.,.,TRBJ2-3,TGTGCCAGCAGCTTAAGTGCCTCCAGTCAGGCAGATACGCAGTATTTT,CASSLSASSQADTQYF
TRBV6-1,.,.,TRBJ1-2,TGTGCCAGCAGTGGCAGGGGTCCCGTCGATGGCTACACCTTC,CASSGRGPVDGYTF
TRBV5-8,.,.,TRBJ1-6,TGTGCCAGCACCCTGGGGGGATCCTATAATTCACCCCTCCACTTT,CASTLGGSYNSPLHF
TRBV6-5,.,TRBD1,TRBJ2-7,TGTGCCAGCAGTTCCACCGGGACAGGTTTCTACGAGCAGTACTTC,CASSSTGTGFYEQYF